This entry is about one TCR beta chain. Its antigen remains unidentified. The germline gene is not matched at one end of the junction; a read error may be the cause. The data originate from a study of shared clonotypes between healthy human individuals. This CDR3 has 14 residues. CDR1 is LGHNA and CDR2 is YNFKEQ in the germline V gene. Sequencing used immunoSEQ multiplex PCR; TCRdb keeps in-frame clones, though not all of them. Of about 2.1 million clones in the sample, just over 90% were seen once. Study-level points and caveats: Only blood was sampled, and tissue TCR repertoires likely differ from blood ones.

CD45RO-negative CD8 cells positively selected for CCR7 made up the naive population, which excluded terminally differentiated effector memory CD45RA+ cells. Sequencing was performed on naive CD8+ T cells from PBMCs. The chain carries TRBV4-2 and TRBJ1-2; 12 bases match TRBD1. The sequence came from a man aged 18 to 35 in good health. Some clones in this sample may be carry-over from other donors' samples. CDR3 sequence: CASSPRGTGGLPYF. Here the CDR3 DNA reads TGTGCCAGCAGCCCACGAGGGACAGGGGGCCTCCCCTACTTC.